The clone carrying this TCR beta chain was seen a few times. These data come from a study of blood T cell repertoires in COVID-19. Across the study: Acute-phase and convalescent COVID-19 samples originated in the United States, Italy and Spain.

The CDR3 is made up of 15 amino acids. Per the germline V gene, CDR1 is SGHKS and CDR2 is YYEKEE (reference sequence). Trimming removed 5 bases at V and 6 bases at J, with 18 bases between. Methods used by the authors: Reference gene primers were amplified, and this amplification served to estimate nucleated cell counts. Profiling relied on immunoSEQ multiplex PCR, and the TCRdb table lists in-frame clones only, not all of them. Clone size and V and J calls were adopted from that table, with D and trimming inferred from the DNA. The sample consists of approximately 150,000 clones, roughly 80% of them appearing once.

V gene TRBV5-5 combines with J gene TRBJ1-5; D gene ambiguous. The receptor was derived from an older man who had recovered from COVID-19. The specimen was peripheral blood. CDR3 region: CASSTGLMVAQPQHF. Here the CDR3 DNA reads TGTGCCAGCAGTACCGGACTTATGGTGGCTCAGCCCCAGCATTTT.